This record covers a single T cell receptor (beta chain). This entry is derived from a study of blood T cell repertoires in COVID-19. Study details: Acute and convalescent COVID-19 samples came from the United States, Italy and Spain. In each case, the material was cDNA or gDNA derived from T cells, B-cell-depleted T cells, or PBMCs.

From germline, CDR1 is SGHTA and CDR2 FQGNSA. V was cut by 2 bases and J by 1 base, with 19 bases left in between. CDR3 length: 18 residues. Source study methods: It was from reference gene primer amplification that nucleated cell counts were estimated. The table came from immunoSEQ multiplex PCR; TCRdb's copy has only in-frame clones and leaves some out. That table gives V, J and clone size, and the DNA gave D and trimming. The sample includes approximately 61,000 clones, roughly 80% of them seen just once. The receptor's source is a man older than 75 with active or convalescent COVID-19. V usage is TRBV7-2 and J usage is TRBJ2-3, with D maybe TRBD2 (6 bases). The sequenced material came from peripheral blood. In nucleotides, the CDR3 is TGTGCCAGCAGCTTAATGGGCGGGGCCAGCGGCGGCACAGATACGCAGTATTTT. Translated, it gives CASSLMGGASGGTDTQYF.